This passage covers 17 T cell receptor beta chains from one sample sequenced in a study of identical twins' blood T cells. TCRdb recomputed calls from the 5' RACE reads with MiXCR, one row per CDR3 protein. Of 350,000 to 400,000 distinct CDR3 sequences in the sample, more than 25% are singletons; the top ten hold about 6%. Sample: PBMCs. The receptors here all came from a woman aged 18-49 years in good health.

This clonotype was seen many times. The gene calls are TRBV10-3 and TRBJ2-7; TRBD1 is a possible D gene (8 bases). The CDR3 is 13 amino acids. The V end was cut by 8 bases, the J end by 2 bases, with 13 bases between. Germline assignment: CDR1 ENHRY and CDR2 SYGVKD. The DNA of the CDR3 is TGTGCCATCGGGGGGGACAGGCCCTACGAGCAGTACTTC. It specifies CAIGGDRPYEQYF.

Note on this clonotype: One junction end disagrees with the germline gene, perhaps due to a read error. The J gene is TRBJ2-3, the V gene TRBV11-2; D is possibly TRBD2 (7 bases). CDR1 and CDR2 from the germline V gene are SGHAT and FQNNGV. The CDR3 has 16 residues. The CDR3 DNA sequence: TGTACCAGCAGCCTCGGACCCTTGGGGGGGCGAGATACGCAGTATTTT. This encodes CTSSLGPLGGRDTQYF.

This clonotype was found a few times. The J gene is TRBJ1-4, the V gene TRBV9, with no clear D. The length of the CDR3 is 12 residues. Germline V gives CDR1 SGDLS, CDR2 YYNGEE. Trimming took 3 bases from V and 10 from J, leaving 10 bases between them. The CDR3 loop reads CASSGPEGKLFF. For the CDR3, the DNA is TGTGCCAGCAGCGGTCCAGAGGGAAAACTGTTTTTT.

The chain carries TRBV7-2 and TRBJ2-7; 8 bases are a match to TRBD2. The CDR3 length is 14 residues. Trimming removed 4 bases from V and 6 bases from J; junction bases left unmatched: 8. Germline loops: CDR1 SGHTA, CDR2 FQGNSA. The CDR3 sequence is CASSSVGTSLEQYF. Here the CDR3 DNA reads TGTGCCAGCAGCTCAGTAGGGACTAGTCTCGAGCAGTACTTC.

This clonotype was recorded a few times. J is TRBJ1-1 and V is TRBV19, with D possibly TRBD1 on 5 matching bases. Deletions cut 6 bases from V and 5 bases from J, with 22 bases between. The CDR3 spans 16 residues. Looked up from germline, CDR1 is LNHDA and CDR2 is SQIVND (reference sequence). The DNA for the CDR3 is TGTGCCAGTAGCAAACCTCTTGGGGGTGGGAGGACTGAAGCTTTCTTT. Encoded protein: CASSKPLGGGRTEAFF.

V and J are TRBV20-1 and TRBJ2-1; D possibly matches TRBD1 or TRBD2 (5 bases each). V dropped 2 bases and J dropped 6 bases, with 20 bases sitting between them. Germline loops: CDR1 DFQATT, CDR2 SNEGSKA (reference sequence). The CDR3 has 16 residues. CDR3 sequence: CSARPPGTIHLNEQFF. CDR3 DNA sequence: TGCAGTGCTAGACCTCCCGGGACCATACATCTCAATGAGCAGTTCTTC.

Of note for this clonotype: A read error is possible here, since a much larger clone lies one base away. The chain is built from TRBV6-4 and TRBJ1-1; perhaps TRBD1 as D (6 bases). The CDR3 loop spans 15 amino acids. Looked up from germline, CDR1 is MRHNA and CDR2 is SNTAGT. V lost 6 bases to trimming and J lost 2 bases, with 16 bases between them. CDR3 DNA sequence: TGTGCCAGCAGACTTACTGACAGGTGTAACACTGAAGCTTTCTTT. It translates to CASRLTDRCNTEAFF.

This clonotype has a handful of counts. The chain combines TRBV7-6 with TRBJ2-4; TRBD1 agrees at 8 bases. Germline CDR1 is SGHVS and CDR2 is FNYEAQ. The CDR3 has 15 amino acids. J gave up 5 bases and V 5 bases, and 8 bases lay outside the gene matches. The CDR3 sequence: CASSPWTGIQNIQYF. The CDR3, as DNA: TGTGCCAGCAGCCCCTGGACAGGGATCCAAAACATTCAGTACTTC.

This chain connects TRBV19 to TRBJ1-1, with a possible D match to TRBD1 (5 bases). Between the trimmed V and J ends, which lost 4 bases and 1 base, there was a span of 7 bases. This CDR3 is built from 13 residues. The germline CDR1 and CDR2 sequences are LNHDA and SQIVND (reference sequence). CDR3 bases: TGTGCCAGTAGTAAGGGGTCGAACACTGAAGCTTTCTTT. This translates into CASSKGSNTEAFF. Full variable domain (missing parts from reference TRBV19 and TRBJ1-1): DGGITQSPKYLFRKEGQNVTLSCEQNLNHDAMYWYRQDPGQGLRLIYYSQIVNDFQKGDIAEGYSVSREKKESFPLTVTSAQKNPTAFYLCASSKGSNTEAFFGQGTRLTVV.

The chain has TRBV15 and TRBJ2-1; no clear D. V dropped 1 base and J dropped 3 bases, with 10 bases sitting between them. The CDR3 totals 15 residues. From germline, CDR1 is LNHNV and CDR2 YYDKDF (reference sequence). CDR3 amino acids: CATSRVSTRYNEQFF. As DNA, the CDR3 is TGTGCCACCAGCAGAGTATCTACGCGCTACAATGAGCAGTTCTTC. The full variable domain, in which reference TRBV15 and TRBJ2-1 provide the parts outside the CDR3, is DAMVIQNPRYQVTQFGKPVTLSCSQTLNHNVMYWYQQKSSQAPKLLFHYYDKDFNNEADTPDNFQSRRPNTSFCFLDIRSPGLGDTAMYLCATSRVSTRYNEQFFGPGTRLTVL.

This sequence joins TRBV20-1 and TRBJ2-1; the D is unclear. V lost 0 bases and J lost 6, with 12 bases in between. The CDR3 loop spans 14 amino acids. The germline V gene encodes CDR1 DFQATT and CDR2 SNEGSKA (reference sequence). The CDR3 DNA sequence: TGCAGTGCTAGAGACAAGGCCCGAGCCAATGAGCAGTTCTTC. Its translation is CSARDKARANEQFF.

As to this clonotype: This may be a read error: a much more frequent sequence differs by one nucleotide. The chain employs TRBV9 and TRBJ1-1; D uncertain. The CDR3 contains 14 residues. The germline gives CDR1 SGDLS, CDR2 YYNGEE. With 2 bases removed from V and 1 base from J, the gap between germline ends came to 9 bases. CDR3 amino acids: CASSVRWGNTEAFF. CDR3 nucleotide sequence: TGTGCCAGCAGCGTCAGGTGGGGGAACACTGAAGCTTTCTTT. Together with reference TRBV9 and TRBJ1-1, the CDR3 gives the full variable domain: DSGVTQTPKHLITATGQRVTLRCSPRSGDLSVYWYQQSLDQGLQFLIQYYNGEERAKGNILERFSAQQFPDLHSELNLSSLELGDSALYFCASSVRWGNTEAFFGQGTRLTVV.

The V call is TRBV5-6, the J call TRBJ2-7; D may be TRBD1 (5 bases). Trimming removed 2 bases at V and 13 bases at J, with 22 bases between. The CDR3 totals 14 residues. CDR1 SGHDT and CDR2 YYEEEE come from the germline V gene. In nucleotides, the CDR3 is TGTGCCAGCAGCTTAGGGTCCCGACAGATCGTCAATTACTTC. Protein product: CASSLGSRQIVNYF.

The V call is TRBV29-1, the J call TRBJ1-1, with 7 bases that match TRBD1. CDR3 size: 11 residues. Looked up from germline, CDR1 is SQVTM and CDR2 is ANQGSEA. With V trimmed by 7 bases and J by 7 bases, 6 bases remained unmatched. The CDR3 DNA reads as TGCAGCGGGACAACAGGGGTTGAAGCTTTCTTT. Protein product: CSGTTGVEAFF.

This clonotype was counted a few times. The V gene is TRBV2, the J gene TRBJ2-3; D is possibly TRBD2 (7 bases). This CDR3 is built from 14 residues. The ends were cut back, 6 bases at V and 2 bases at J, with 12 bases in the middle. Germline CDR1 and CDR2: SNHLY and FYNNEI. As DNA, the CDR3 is TGTGCCAGCAGGTGGGGGGGGCTCACAGATACGCAGTATTTT. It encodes CASRWGGLTDTQYF. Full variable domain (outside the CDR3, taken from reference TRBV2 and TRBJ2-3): EPEVTQTPSHQVTQMGQEVILRCVPISNHLYFYWYRQILGQKVEFLVSFYNNEISEKSEIFDDQFSVERPDGSNFTLKIRSTKLEDSAMYFCASRWGGLTDTQYFGPGTRLTVL.

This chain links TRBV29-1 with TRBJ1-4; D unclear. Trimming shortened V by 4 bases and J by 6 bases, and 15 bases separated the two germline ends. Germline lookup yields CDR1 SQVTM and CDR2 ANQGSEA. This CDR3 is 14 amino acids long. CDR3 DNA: TGCAGCGTTGGGTCGGGCATTCAATATGAAAAACTGTTTTTT. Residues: CSVGSGIQYEKLFF.

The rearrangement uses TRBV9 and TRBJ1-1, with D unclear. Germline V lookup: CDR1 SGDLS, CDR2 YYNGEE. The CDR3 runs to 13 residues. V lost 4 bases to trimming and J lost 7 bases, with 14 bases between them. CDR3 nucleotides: TGTGCCAGCAGCCCACGGCCTAGGGATGAAGCTTTCTTT. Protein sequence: CASSPRPRDEAFF.